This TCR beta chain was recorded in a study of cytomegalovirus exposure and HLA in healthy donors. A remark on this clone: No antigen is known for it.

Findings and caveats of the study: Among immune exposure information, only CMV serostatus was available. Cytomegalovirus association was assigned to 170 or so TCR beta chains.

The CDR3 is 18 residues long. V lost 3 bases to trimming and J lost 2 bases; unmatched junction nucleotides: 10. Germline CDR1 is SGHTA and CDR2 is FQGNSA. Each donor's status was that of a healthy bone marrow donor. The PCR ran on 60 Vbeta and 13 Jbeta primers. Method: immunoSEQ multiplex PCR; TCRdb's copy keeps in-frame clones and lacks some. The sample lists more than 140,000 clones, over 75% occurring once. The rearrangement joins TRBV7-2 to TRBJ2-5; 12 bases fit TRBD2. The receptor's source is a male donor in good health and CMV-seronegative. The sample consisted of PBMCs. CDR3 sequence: CASSFPSWTSGVQETQYF. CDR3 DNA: TGTGCCAGCAGCTTCCCTTCTTGGACTAGCGGGGTACAAGAGACCCAGTACTTC.